One sample yielded the 23 T cell receptor beta chains listed below, sequenced in a study of blood T cell repertoires in COVID-19. This table comes from immunoSEQ multiplex PCR, and its TCRdb copy is limited to in-frame clones, with some not included. The top ten hold about 4.2% of the sample, which has just over 300,000 clones, about nine tenths seen once. Specimen: PBMCs or T cells enriched from blood (not recorded which). The receptors come from a man aged 25-45 years who had recovered from COVID-19.

This clone was detected once. This sequence joins TRBV6-5 and TRBJ2-3; D perhaps matches TRBD1 (6 bases). The germline gives CDR1 MNHEY, CDR2 SVGAGI. CDR3 length equals 14 residues. Trimming left V 4 bases short and J 1 base short, with 9 bases between. CDR3 sequence: CASSFGGGTDTQYF. CDR3 nucleotides: TGTGCCAGCAGTTTTGGGGGCGGCACAGATACGCAGTATTTT.

This sequence joins TRBV5-1 and TRBJ2-7; 11 bases fit TRBD2. The CDR3 covers 15 residues. V dropped 4 bases and J dropped 3; count of bases not matched to a gene: 6. Germline V gene lookup returns CDR1 SGHRS and CDR2 YFSETQ. CDR3 nucleotides: TGCGCCAGCAGCGCTTCTAGCGGGGGGATCTACGAGCAGTACTTC. It encodes CASSASSGGIYEQYF.

The CDR3 loop reads CASSREGLYNSPLHF. The CDR3 DNA sequence: TGTGCCAGTAGTAGGGAGGGGCTCTATAATTCACCCCTCCACTTT. The genes are TRBV19 and TRBJ1-6; possibly TRBD1 for D (5 bases). The ends were cut back, 4 bases at V and 3 bases at J, with 10 bases in the middle. Germline CDR1 and CDR2: LNHDA and SQIVND (reference sequence). The CDR3 totals 15 residues.

This clone was found once. This rearrangement joins TRBV3-1 (or the pseudogene TRBV3-2) to TRBJ2-3; D is undetermined. This CDR3 comprises 13 residues. V dropped 3 bases and J dropped 4 bases, with 8 bases sitting between them. Germline V gene sequence: CDR1 LGHDT, CDR2 YNNKEL (reference sequence). CDR3 residues: CASSQSQADTQYF. Here the CDR3 DNA reads TGTGCCAGCAGCCAGTCTCAGGCAGATACGCAGTATTTT.

In the case of this clone: The junction shows a germline mismatch at one end, possibly a read error. Within the sample, other DNA sequences also encode this same CDR3. The chain recombines TRBV7-9 with TRBJ2-5; 12 nucleotides match TRBD2. From germline, CDR1 is SEHNR and CDR2 FQNEAQ (reference sequence). The CDR3 is 14 residues long. The CDR3 DNA reads as TGTGCCAGCAGCCTAGCGGGAGGGGGGGAGACCCAGTACTTC. Its translation is CASSLAGGGETQYF.

The rearrangement joins TRBV27 to TRBJ2-3, with D possibly being TRBD2 (5 bases). V was shortened by 7 bases and J by 2 bases, with 7 bases between the two germline ends. From germline, CDR1 is MNHEY and CDR2 SMNVEV (reference sequence). The CDR3 contains 12 residues. CDR3 DNA sequence: TGTGCCAGCACCGACTACACAGATACGCAGTATTTT. Translation: CASTDYTDTQYF.

V is TRBV10-1 and J is TRBJ2-5, with TRBD2 matching 7 bases. J lost 1 base, V lost 0 bases, and 5 bases had no gene match. Germline V gene sequence: CDR1 WNHNN, CDR2 SYGVQD (reference sequence). This CDR3 has 16 residues. The CDR3 DNA is TGCGCCAGCAGTGAGTCGGGAGGGACTCTCCAAGAGACCCAGTACTTC. The encoded protein is CASSESGGTLQETQYF.

In regard to this clone: One junction end does not reproduce the germline sequence, and a read error may be involved. The rearrangement uses TRBV5-1 and TRBJ1-2, with 8 bases matching TRBD1. Germline CDR1 reads SGHRS; CDR2 reads YFSETQ. The CDR3 is 14 amino acids. This CDR3 reads CASSLDRANYGYTF. The DNA of the CDR3 is TGCGCCAGCAGTTTGGACAGGGCAAACTATGGCTACACCTTC. The entire variable domain, with the rest obtained from reference TRBV5-1 and TRBJ1-2, is as follows: KAGVTQTPRYLIKTRGQQVTLSCSPISGHRSVSWYQQTPGQGLQFLFEYFSETQRNKGNFPGRFSGRQFSNSRSEMNVSTLELGDSALYLCASSLDRANYGYTFGSGTRLTVV.

This rearrangement joins TRBV5-1 to TRBJ2-3, with a tentative D call TRBD2 (5 bases). Germline CDR1 reads SGHRS; CDR2 reads YFSETQ. V lost 3 bases to trimming and J lost 5 bases, with 10 bases between them. The CDR3 has 13 amino acids. CDR3 coding DNA: TGCGCCAGCAGCTCAAACCGGGGAGATACGCAGTATTTT. Residues: CASSSNRGDTQYF.

V usage is TRBV5-1 and J usage is TRBJ2-7; 7 bases line up with TRBD2. From germline, CDR1 is SGHRS and CDR2 YFSETQ. This CDR3 has 13 residues. V lost 5 bases to trimming and J lost 2 bases; unmatched junction nucleotides: 4. CDR3 protein: CASSRRGTYEQYF. CDR3 nucleotides: TGCGCCAGCAGTCGGCGGGGGACCTACGAGCAGTACTTC.

This chain joins TRBV10-2 and TRBJ1-1, with 9 bases that match TRBD1. The CDR3 totals 13 residues. V dropped 10 bases and J dropped 3; count of bases not matched to a gene: 6. Germline CDR1 WSHSY, CDR2 SAAADI. The CDR3 region has the DNA TGCGCCACTGGGACAGGGTGGGACACTGAAGCTTTCTTT. It translates to CATGTGWDTEAFF.

This chain joins TRBV6-5 and TRBJ2-5, with D perhaps TRBD1 (6 bases). Trimming took 6 bases from V and 4 from J, leaving 15 bases between them. Germline loops: CDR1 MNHEY, CDR2 SVGAGI. The CDR3 covers 14 residues. Here the CDR3 DNA reads TGTGCCAGCAGACCTCAGGGGTCCGGAGAGACCCAGTACTTC. Protein sequence: CASRPQGSGETQYF.

J is TRBJ2-1 and V is TRBV28, with D unresolved. Deletions cut 3 bases from V and 7 bases from J, with 13 bases between. The CDR3 consists of 14 residues. Germline V gene sequence: CDR1 MDHEN, CDR2 SYDVKM. CDR3 in DNA: TGTGCCAGCAGTTTTGGCGGTCCCGGGAATGAGCAGTTCTTC. Its translation: CASSFGGPGNEQFF.

The CDR3 spells CASSQTGYQPQHF. DNA of the CDR3: TGTGCCAGCAGTCAGACAGGGTACCAGCCCCAGCATTTT. J is TRBJ1-5 and V is TRBV27, with 7 nucleotides matching TRBD1. CDR3 length equals 13 residues. Germline V CDR1 and CDR2: MNHEY, SMNVEV (reference sequence). V shed 5 bases and J 7 bases; nucleotides not matched to a gene: 5.

Written as DNA, the CDR3 is TGTGCCAGCAGGGGGACTAGCGGAGGGGGCTCCTACGAGCAGTACTTC. Translated: CASRGTSGGGSYEQYF. The V call is TRBV6-6, the J call TRBJ2-7, with 11 bases fitting TRBD2. V was clipped by 6 bases and J by 0 bases; unmatched bases: 7. The CDR3 has 16 amino acids. Germline V gene sequence: CDR1 MNHNY, CDR2 SVGAGI (reference sequence).

The CDR3 bases are TGTGCCAGTAGCAGCTTCGGACAGGGGAGGGACGAGCAGTACTTC. It is translated as CASSSFGQGRDEQYF. The chain has TRBV19 and TRBJ2-7; 9 bases agree with TRBD1. The V gene end was trimmed by 6 bases and the J gene end by 5 bases; junction bases not matched to a gene: 11. The CDR3 spans 15 residues. The germline V gene has CDR1 LNHDA and CDR2 SQIVND (reference sequence).

Only one count was recorded for this clone. The chain links TRBV7-2 to TRBJ2-7; the match to TRBD1 covers 9 bases. Germline V gives CDR1 SGHTA, CDR2 FQGNSA. Losses at the gene ends were 5 bases for V and 1 base for J; bases not matched to a gene: 6. This CDR3 has 15 residues. The CDR3 spells CASSVTGQGSYEQYF. The CDR3 nucleotides read TGTGCCAGCAGCGTTACCGGACAGGGGTCCTACGAGCAGTACTTC.

The chain links TRBV27 to TRBJ1-6; 9 positions agree with TRBD1. Germline trimming cut 5 bases from V and 9 bases from J; bases unmatched to any gene: 8. The CDR3 contains 15 residues. Per germline, CDR1 MNHEY and CDR2 SMNVEV (reference sequence). The DNA for the CDR3 is TGTGCCAGCAGTCCCATAACAGGGGGCGGTTCACCCCTCCACTTT. Translated, it gives CASSPITGGGSPLHF.

This clone appeared once. The chain links TRBV19 to TRBJ2-2, with no clear D. V lost 3 bases, J lost 4 bases, and 6 bases lay in between. This CDR3 region has 13 residues. Germline assignment: CDR1 LNHDA and CDR2 SQIVND (reference sequence). The CDR3 here is CASSIPLTGELFF. As DNA, the CDR3 is TGTGCCAGTAGTATCCCCCTCACCGGGGAGCTGTTTTTT.

The chain joins TRBV29-1 to TRBJ1-1, with no clear D. Trimming left V 4 bases short and J 10 bases short, with 10 bases between. Germline V CDR1 and CDR2: SQVTM, ANQGSEA. CDR3 length equals 10 residues. The chain's CDR3 is CSVGAAVAFF. In nucleotides, the CDR3 is TGCAGCGTTGGAGCGGCAGTAGCTTTCTTT.

The CDR3 protein is CASSLGGLAAEQYF. DNA for the CDR3: TGTGCCAGCAGCTTAGGCGGACTAGCCGCCGAGCAGTACTTC. V gene TRBV7-9 combines with J gene TRBJ2-7; 8 nucleotides match TRBD2. The junction had 5 bases not matched to a gene; V was cut back by 1 base and J by 6 bases. The germline V gene has CDR1 SEHNR and CDR2 FQNEAQ (reference sequence). The CDR3 spans 14 residues.

The rearrangement uses TRBV18 and TRBJ2-5; TRBD1 matches at 7 bases. Unmatched junction bases numbered 8, after V lost 3 bases and J lost 4 bases. In germline, CDR1 is KGHSH, CDR2 LQKENI. The length of the CDR3 is 15 residues. The CDR3 DNA sequence: TGTGCCAGCTCACCCCGACAGGGTCCGTCAGAGACCCAGTACTTC. Its protein is CASSPRQGPSETQYF.

V usage is TRBV24-1 and J usage is TRBJ2-1, with 10 bases matching TRBD1. Germline CDR1 and CDR2: KGHDR and SFDVKD. Germline trimming cut 4 bases from V and 6 bases from J; bases unmatched to any gene: 5. This CDR3 is built from 15 residues. Written as DNA, the CDR3 is TGTGCCACCAGTGAGCCGCGGGACAGGGGCAATGAGCAGTTCTTC. This codes for CATSEPRDRGNEQFF.